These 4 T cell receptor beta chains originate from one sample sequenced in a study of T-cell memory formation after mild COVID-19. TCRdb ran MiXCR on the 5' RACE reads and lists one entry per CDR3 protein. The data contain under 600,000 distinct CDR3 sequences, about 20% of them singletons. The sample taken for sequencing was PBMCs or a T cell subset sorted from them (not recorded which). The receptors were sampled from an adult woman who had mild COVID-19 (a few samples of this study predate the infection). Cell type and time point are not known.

The CDR3 protein is CSALGAAAGTTDTQYF. The CDR3 coding sequence is TGCAGTGCCCTAGGGGCAGCGGCGGGGACCACAGATACGCAGTATTTT. This chain connects TRBV20-1 to TRBJ2-3; the D gene is possibly TRBD2 (6 bases). Germline CDR1 and CDR2: DFQATT and SNEGSKA (reference sequence). The CDR3 covers 16 residues. V lost 6 bases and J lost 2, with 21 bases in between.

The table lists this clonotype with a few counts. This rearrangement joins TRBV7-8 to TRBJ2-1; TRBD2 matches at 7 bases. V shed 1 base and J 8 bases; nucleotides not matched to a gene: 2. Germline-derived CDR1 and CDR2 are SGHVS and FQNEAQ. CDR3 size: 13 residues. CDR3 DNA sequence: TGTGCCAGCAGCTTAGGACTAGCCCATGAGCAGTTCTTC. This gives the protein CASSLGLAHEQFF.

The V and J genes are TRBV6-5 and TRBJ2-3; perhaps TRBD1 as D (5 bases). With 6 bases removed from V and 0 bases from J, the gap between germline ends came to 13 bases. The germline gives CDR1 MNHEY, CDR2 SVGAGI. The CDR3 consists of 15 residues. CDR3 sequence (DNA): TGTGCCAGCAGGTTAGACAGCCCGAGCACAGATACGCAGTATTTT. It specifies CASRLDSPSTDTQYF.

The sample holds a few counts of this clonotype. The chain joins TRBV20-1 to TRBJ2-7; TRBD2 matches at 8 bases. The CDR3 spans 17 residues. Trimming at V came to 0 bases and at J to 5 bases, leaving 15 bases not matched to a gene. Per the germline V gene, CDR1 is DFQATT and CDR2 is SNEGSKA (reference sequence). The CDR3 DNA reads TGCAGTGCTAGAGACCTGACTCTGATTAGCGGGAACAACGAGCAGTACTTC. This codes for CSARDLTLISGNNEQYF.